One sample yielded the 15 T cell receptor beta chains listed below, sequenced in a study of T cell repertoires in ileal Crohn's disease. Using immunoSEQ multiplex PCR, the repertoire was profiled, and TCRdb retains in-frame clones only, with some absent. Here the sample spans thousands of clones, more than 60% being singletons. Source material: ileal tissue. The receptors were gathered from an adult with Crohn's disease.

The chain combines TRBV14 with TRBJ2-7, with D possibly matching TRBD2 (7 bases). V dropped 1 base and J dropped 2 bases, with 12 bases sitting between them. Germline V CDR1 and CDR2: SGHDN, FVKESK. CDR3 length: 15 amino acids. CDR3: CASSQARGGPYEQYF. CDR3 in DNA: TGTGCCAGCAGCCAAGCAAGGGGGGGACCCTACGAGCAGTACTTC.

This clone was found once. The genes are TRBV28 and TRBJ1-2; maybe TRBD1 (5 bases). V dropped 11 bases and J dropped 5 bases, with 18 bases sitting between them. Germline V gene lookup returns CDR1 MDHEN and CDR2 SYDVKM. The CDR3 loop spans 13 amino acids. The CDR3 coding sequence is TGTGCCGCCTGCGGGGACGGAATTTATGGCTACACCTTC. This gives the protein CAACGDGIYGYTF.

This clone has just a few counts. This same CDR3 is encoded by further DNA sequences in the sample. This sequence joins TRBV30 and TRBJ2-4; TRBD2 might be the D (5 bases). Trimming took 4 bases from V and 1 from J, leaving 11 bases between them. Germline V gene sequence: CDR1 GTSNPN, CDR2 SVGIG (reference sequence). CDR3 size: 14 residues. The CDR3, as DNA: TGTGCCTGGACCCGGGGATCCGCCAAAAACATTCAGTACTTC. This translates into CAWTRGSAKNIQYF. The entire variable domain, with the rest obtained from reference TRBV30 and TRBJ2-4, is as follows: SQTIHQWPATLVQPVGSPLSLECTVEGTSNPNLYWYRQAAGRGLQLLFYSVGIGQISSEVPQNLSASRPQDRQFILSSKKLLLSDSGFYLCAWTRGSAKNIQYFGAGTRLSVL.

The V call is TRBV18, the J call TRBJ1-4; D not resolved. The V end was cut by 3 bases, the J end by 5 bases, with 7 bases between. The CDR3 sequence is 13 residues long. CDR1 is KGHSH, CDR2 LQKENI, per germline. CDR3: CASSPGINEKLFF. The CDR3 nucleotides are TGTGCCAGCTCACCCGGGATCAATGAAAAACTGTTTTTT.

The genes are TRBV5-1 and TRBJ2-2; D possibly corresponds to TRBD1 (6 bases). V dropped 0 bases and J dropped 1 base, with 10 bases sitting between them. CDR3 length equals 16 residues. Germline values: CDR1 SGHRS, CDR2 YFSETQ. Here the CDR3 DNA reads TGCGCCAGCAGCTTGGCCCCGGGACAGAACACCGGGGAGCTGTTTTTT. This encodes CASSLAPGQNTGELFF.

On this clone: This sample includes further DNA sequences coding for the same CDR3. This chain joins TRBV29-1 and TRBJ2-7, with D possibly matching TRBD1 (6 bases). V lost 6 bases, J lost 3 bases, and 9 bases lay in between. The CDR3 is 11 amino acids. Per the germline V gene, CDR1 is SQVTM and CDR2 is ANQGSEA. CDR3 nucleotide sequence: TGCAGCGTGGGACATAACTACGAGCAGTACTTC. Protein product: CSVGHNYEQYF.

Here the CDR3 reads CASSPRDRAGYTF. The CDR3 DNA follows: TGTGCCAGTAGTCCGCGGGACAGGGCTGGCTACACCTTC. The chain is built from TRBV19 and TRBJ1-2; TRBD1 matches at 9 bases. Germline V CDR1 and CDR2: LNHDA, SQIVND (reference sequence). The trim removed 5 bases at V and 7 bases at J, leaving 5 bases unmatched. CDR3 size: 13 residues.

The gene calls are TRBV28 and TRBJ2-7, with 15 bases identical to TRBD2. CDR3 size: 15 residues. Germline V gene data show CDR1 as MDHEN and CDR2 as SYDVKM. Unmatched junction bases numbered 6, after V lost 6 bases and J lost 6 bases. This CDR3 reads CASSLRTSGRVEQYF. The DNA for the CDR3 is TGTGCCAGCAGCCTCAGGACTAGCGGGAGGGTCGAGCAGTACTTC.

V gene TRBV5-1 combines with J gene TRBJ1-1; 9 bases align to TRBD1. This CDR3 has 15 amino acids. CDR1 SGHRS and CDR2 YFSETQ come from the germline V gene. V lost 4 bases to trimming and J lost 4 bases; unmatched junction nucleotides: 8. In nucleotides, the CDR3 is TGCGCCAGCAGCCCGGATTACAGGGGGCTCACTGAAGCTTTCTTT. This sequence encodes CASSPDYRGLTEAFF.

The chain joins TRBV28 to TRBJ2-3, with 7 bases matching TRBD2. V was clipped by 8 bases and J by 4 bases; unmatched bases: 15. This CDR3 comprises 16 residues. Per germline, CDR1 MDHEN and CDR2 SYDVKM. The CDR3 DNA reads TGTGCCAGCTGTCCCGGTGGTCGACGGGGGGCAGATACGCAGTATTTT. It translates to CASCPGGRRGADTQYF.

The rearrangement uses TRBV6-5 and TRBJ2-7, with 12 positions matching TRBD2. V was clipped by 3 bases and J by 2 bases; unmatched bases: 5. The germline gives CDR1 MNHEY, CDR2 SVGAGI. The CDR3 extends over 16 amino acids. CDR3 nucleotides: TGTGCCAGCAGTTATCTGAGGACTAGCGGGGCCTACGAGCAGTACTTC. This codes for CASSYLRTSGAYEQYF.

The chain uses TRBV6-4 and TRBJ2-3; TRBD2 matches at 10 bases. The germline gives CDR1 MRHNA, CDR2 SNTAGT. The V segment lost 2 bases and the J segment 4 bases; nucleotides outside the gene matches: 0. This CDR3 comprises 14 residues. CDR3 region: CASSDLAGADTQYF. CDR3 in DNA: TGTGCCAGCAGTGACCTAGCGGGGGCAGATACGCAGTATTTT.

Of note for this clone: No DNA is shown, since the ends of the CDR3 on it are uncertain; the CDR3 is the one TCRdb lists. The chain has TRBV12-1 and TRBJ1-2; the D call TRBD1 from the table was never checked on the DNA. TRBV12-1 corresponds to a pseudogene. The CDR3 has 24 residues if both end residues are counted. The CDR3 loop reads CASSFRDMGCNIVGTGIRVYGYTF.

The chain couples TRBV19 to TRBJ2-1, with 7 positions matching TRBD2. Germline CDR1 LNHDA, CDR2 SQIVND (reference sequence). The trim removed 3 bases at V and 3 bases at J, leaving 17 bases unmatched. The CDR3 is 19 amino acids. In nucleotides, the CDR3 is TGTGCCAGTAGTATGGGGCGAGGAGGCGGGAGAGACATCTACAATGAGCAGTTCTTC. Its protein is CASSMGRGGGRDIYNEQFF.

The chain combines TRBV5-6 with TRBJ1-1, with D hard to call. V was clipped by 1 base and J by 2 bases, with 9 bases between them. Germline loops: CDR1 SGHDT, CDR2 YYEEEE. This CDR3 comprises 14 residues. The CDR3 region is CASSLPGINTEAFF. The CDR3 DNA reads TGTGCCAGCAGCTTGCCCGGGATTAACACTGAAGCTTTCTTT.